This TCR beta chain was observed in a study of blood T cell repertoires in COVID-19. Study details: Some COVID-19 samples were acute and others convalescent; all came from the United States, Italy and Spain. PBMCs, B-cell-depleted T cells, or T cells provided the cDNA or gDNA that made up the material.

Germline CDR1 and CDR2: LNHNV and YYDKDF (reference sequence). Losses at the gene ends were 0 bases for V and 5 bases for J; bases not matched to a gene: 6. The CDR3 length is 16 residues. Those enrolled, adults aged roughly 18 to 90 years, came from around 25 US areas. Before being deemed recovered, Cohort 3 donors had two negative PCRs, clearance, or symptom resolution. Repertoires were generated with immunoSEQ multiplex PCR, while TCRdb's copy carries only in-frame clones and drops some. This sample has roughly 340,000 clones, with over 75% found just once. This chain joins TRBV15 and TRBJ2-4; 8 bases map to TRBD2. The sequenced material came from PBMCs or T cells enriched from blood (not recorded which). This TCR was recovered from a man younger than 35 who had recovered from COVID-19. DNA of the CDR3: TGTGCCACCAGCAGAGATCAAGCAGCGGGGGAAAACATTCAGTACTTC. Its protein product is CATSRDQAAGENIQYF. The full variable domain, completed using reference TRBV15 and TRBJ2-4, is DAMVIQNPRYQVTQFGKPVTLSCSQTLNHNVMYWYQQKSSQAPKLLFHYYDKDFNNEADTPDNFQSRRPNTSFCFLDIRSPGLGDTAMYLCATSRDQAAGENIQYFGAGTRLSVL.